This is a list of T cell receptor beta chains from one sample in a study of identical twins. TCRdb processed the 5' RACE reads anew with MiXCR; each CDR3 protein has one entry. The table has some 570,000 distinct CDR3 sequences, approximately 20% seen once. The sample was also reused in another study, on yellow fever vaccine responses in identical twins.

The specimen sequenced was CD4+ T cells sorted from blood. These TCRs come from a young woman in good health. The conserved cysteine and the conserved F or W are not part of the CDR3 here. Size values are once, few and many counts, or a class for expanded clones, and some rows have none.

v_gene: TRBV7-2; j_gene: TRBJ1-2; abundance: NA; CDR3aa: ASSPRRTGDGYT
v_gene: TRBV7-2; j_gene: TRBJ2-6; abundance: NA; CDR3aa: ASSYNRGSGANVLT
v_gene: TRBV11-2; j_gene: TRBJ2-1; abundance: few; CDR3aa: ASSQGLAGGDSYNEQF
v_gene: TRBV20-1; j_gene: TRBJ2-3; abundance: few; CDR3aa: SAAAGGNTDTQY
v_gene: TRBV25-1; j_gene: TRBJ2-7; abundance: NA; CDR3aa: ASSEREPPYEQY
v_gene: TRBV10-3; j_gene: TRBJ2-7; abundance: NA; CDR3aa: AISGSSGTGEQY
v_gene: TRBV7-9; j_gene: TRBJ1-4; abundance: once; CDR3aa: ASSHRQGNNEKLF
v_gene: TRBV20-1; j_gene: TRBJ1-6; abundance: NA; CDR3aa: SDGGGGNSPLH
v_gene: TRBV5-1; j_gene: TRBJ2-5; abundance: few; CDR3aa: ASNPGLDLWGETQY
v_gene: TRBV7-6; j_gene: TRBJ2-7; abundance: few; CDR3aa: ASSLGASGVKGEQY
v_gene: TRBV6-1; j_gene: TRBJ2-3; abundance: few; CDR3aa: ASSLGFWDTQY
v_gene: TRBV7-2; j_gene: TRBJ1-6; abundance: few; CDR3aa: ASSSDRGYSPLH
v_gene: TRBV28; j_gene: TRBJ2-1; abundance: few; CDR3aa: ASSRSGTSDF
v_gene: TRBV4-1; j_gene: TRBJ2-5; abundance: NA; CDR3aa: ASSQRRPIEIFQETQY
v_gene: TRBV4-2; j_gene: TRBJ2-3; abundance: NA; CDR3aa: ASSQDPGLAGAGSTDTQY
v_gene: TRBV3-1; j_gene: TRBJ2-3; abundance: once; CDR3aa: ASTRGPLLADTQY
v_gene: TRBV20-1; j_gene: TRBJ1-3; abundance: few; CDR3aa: SARNGNTIY
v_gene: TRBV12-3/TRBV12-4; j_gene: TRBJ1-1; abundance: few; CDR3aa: AIGVNTEAF
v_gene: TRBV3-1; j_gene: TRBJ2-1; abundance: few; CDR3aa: ASSRGGLASEQF
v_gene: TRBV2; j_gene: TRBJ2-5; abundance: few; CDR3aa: ASSEAFPGVETQY
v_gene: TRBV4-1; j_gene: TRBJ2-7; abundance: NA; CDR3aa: ASSQEAPGRPYEQY